The clone carrying this T cell receptor (beta chain) was picked up a small number of times. Antigen specificity is unknown. This specimen comes from a study of T cells in Graves' hyperthyroidism and ophthalmopathy. Study as a whole: Peripheral blood sampling occurred at initial diagnosis, before any treatment.

Thyroid ultrasound, orbital computed tomography, clinical symptoms, and serum thyroxine and TRAb underpinned diagnoses. Authors of the study amplified TCR beta CDR3 regions from RNA transcripts. A first-round RT-PCR of the TCR CDR3 used the HTBI primer set. TCRdb re-called the multiplex PCR reads through MiXCR, storing one row per CDR3 protein. In the table there are under 400,000 distinct CDR3 sequences, roughly 17% of which are singletons. This CDR3 is 12 amino acids long. Germline V gives CDR1 MNHEY, CDR2 SVGEGT. Trimming cost V 2 bases and J 9 bases, with 10 bases left between them. Study-level points and caveats: Most clonotypes expanded in thyroid above 0.001 were likewise present in blood.

Material: blood. This TCR came from a man aged 25 to 40 with Graves' hyperthyroidism. The rearrangement links TRBV6-2 or TRBV6-3 to TRBJ1-1; tentatively, D is TRBD1 (6 bases). CDR3 bases: TGTGCCAGCAGTTACCCCGACAGGCAAGCTTTCTTT. Its protein is CASSYPDRQAFF.